This T cell receptor (beta chain) was sequenced during a study of CD8 T cells in ankylosing spondylitis. TCRdb itself ran the 5' RACE reads through MiXCR, one entry per CDR3 protein. The sample lists roughly 60,000 distinct CDR3 sequences; approximately 5.7% were seen once. Concerning this clonotype: What it recognizes is unknown.

Study results and limitations: Before this, some motif variants had been reported in reactive arthritis synovial fluid and blood.

This CDR3 contains 13 residues. Germline assignment: CDR1 SGHRS and CDR2 YFSETQ. Trimming pared 6 bases from V and 6 bases from J, leaving 12 bases between. The specimen was synovial fluid, either unsorted or a sorted T cell fraction (not recorded which). This sequence was found in a male donor with ankylosing spondylitis. The chain is built from TRBV5-1 and TRBJ2-2, with TRBD1 as a possible D gene (6 bases). CDR3 in amino acids: CASNTRTAGELFF. DNA of the CDR3: TGCGCCAGCAACACAAGGACAGCCGGGGAGCTGTTTTTT.